This T cell receptor beta chain was retrieved from a study of T cells in localized non-small cell lung cancer. The CDR3 contains 13 residues. The V end was cut by 2 bases, the J end by 3 bases, with 5 bases between. Germline loops: CDR1 MRHNA, CDR2 SNTAGT. Study-level results: Only one tumor region went through sequencing, so heterogeneity may still be there. There was higher T cell clonality in uninvolved adjacent lung than in tumor, and it was highest there.

This table comes from immunoSEQ multiplex PCR, and its TCRdb copy is limited to in-frame clones, with some not included. The repertoire holds tens of thousands of clones, with roughly 87% as singletons. About this clone itself: The antigen is not known.

The chain has TRBV6-4 and TRBJ1-5; no reliable D call. The sequence was collected from a man between 40 and 70 years old with stage III lung adenocarcinoma. Sequencing used peripheral blood mononuclear cells, obtained before any cancer treatment. CDR3 nucleotide sequence: TGTGCCAGCAGTGACGGAACCAATCAGCCCCAGCATTTT. This codes for CASSDGTNQPQHF.